These T cell receptor beta chains were read from a single sample in a study of blood T cell repertoires in COVID-19. TCRdb keeps only in-frame clones here, not all; method: immunoSEQ multiplex PCR. Here the sample spans approximately 260,000 clones, approximately 87% being singletons. Sample: peripheral blood. Receptor source: a human donor in a cohort sampled during active COVID-19. Each CDR3 is given with its conserved first and last residue. A D gene is named only where the DNA matches it firmly. Rows may omit the clone size; those that give it use once, few, many or a size class.

d_gene: .; abundance: once; v_gene: TRBV19; j_gene: TRBJ1-2; CDR3nt: TGTGCCAGTAGTCATTTTACAGGGAATGGCTACACCTTC; CDR3aa: CASSHFTGNGYTF
d_gene: TRBD1; abundance: .; v_gene: TRBV15; j_gene: TRBJ1-4; CDR3nt: TGTGCCACCAGCAGAGAGCAGGGGGCTTTGGAAAAACTGTTTTTT; CDR3aa: CATSREQGALEKLFF
d_gene: .; abundance: few; v_gene: TRBV28; j_gene: TRBJ1-5; CDR3nt: TGTGCCAGCAATCTAAGGGGAAATCAGCCCCAGCATTTT; CDR3aa: CASNLRGNQPQHF
d_gene: TRBD1; abundance: .; v_gene: TRBV5-1; j_gene: TRBJ2-5; CDR3nt: TGCGCCAGCAGCTTAGGGGGCCCTTGGGAGACCCAGTACTTC; CDR3aa: CASSLGGPWETQYF
d_gene: .; abundance: once; v_gene: TRBV2; j_gene: TRBJ1-2; CDR3nt: TGTGCCAGCAGTGATGGGGGGGCCTATGGCTACACCTTC; CDR3aa: CASSDGGAYGYTF
d_gene: TRBD1; abundance: .; v_gene: TRBV5-1; j_gene: TRBJ2-3; CDR3nt: TGCGCCAGCAGCTTACAGGGGAGAACAGATACGCAGTATTTT; CDR3aa: CASSLQGRTDTQYF
d_gene: .; abundance: once; v_gene: TRBV19; j_gene: TRBJ2-2; CDR3nt: TGTGCCAGTAGTATCTATGAGGCGGGGGGGGAGCTGTTTTTT; CDR3aa: CASSIYEAGGELFF
d_gene: .; abundance: .; v_gene: TRBV6-5; j_gene: TRBJ2-7; CDR3nt: TGTGCCAGCAGTTACGGCCTGGCTGCCTCCTACGAGCAGTACTTC; CDR3aa: CASSYGLAASYEQYF
d_gene: TRBD2; abundance: .; v_gene: TRBV7-2; j_gene: TRBJ2-3; CDR3nt: TGTGCCAGCAGCTTAGCGCGGGGTCTAGCGGGAGGAGATACGCAGTATTTT; CDR3aa: CASSLARGLAGGDTQYF
d_gene: TRBD1; abundance: .; v_gene: TRBV5-5; j_gene: TRBJ1-1; CDR3nt: TGTGCCAGCAGCTTGGGATGGGGACAGGCAACGAACACTGAAGCTTTCTTT; CDR3aa: CASSLGWGQATNTEAFF
d_gene: .; abundance: .; v_gene: TRBV25-1; j_gene: TRBJ1-2; CDR3nt: TGTGCCACCCAACCGGACAGAGCTTCCTATGGCTACACCTTC; CDR3aa: CATQPDRASYGYTF
d_gene: TRBD2; abundance: .; v_gene: TRBV2; j_gene: TRBJ2-5; CDR3nt: TGTGCCAGCAGTGAAATCCTAGCGGGGGGGCATGAGACCCAGTACTTC; CDR3aa: CASSEILAGGHETQYF
d_gene: TRBD2; abundance: .; v_gene: TRBV19; j_gene: TRBJ2-3; CDR3nt: TGTGCCAGTAGCGGACTAGCGGGGGGGCAGATGCAGTATTTT; CDR3aa: CASSGLAGGQMQYF
d_gene: .; abundance: .; v_gene: TRBV2; j_gene: TRBJ2-1; CDR3nt: TGTGCCAGCAGTGTTGGCAGGGGTCCGGGTAATGAGCAGTTCTTC; CDR3aa: CASSVGRGPGNEQFF
d_gene: .; abundance: few; v_gene: TRBV7-2; j_gene: TRBJ1-1; CDR3nt: TGTGCCAGCAGCTTTCAGGGAAACACTGAAGCTTTCTTT; CDR3aa: CASSFQGNTEAFF